The next 27 T cell receptor beta chains were all read from a single sample in a study of T cell responses to AZD1222 COVID-19 vaccine. Produced via immunoSEQ multiplex PCR; TCRdb's table is partial and in-frame only. The sample yields some 150,000 clones, around 89% seen once. The input for sequencing was peripheral blood, taken on day 0 of MenACWY control vaccination. Receptor source: an adult in good health.

This chain joins TRBV5-6 and TRBJ1-2; 7 bases are a match to TRBD1. The CDR3 contains 14 residues. CDR1 and CDR2 (germline): SGHDT, YYEEEE. V was clipped by 4 bases and J by 4 bases; unmatched bases: 7. CDR3 region: CASSGQQGIYGYTF. CDR3 DNA: TGTGCCAGCAGCGGGCAACAGGGGATCTATGGCTACACCTTC.

The chain is built from TRBV20-1 and TRBJ2-7, with D hard to call. Germline values: CDR1 DFQATT, CDR2 SNEGSKA (reference sequence). Deletions cut 8 bases from V and 5 bases from J, with 7 bases between. There are 9 residues in the CDR3. The CDR3 spells CSRYHEQYF. CDR3 nucleotides: TGCAGTCGGTATCACGAGCAGTACTTC.

V gene TRBV28 combines with J gene TRBJ1-3; tentative D call: TRBD1 (5 bases). From germline, CDR1 is MDHEN and CDR2 SYDVKM. The CDR3 contains 15 residues. Trimming stripped 6 bases from V and 6 bases from J, with 18 bases between. In nucleotides, the CDR3 is TGTGCCAGCAGCTCCCTGGGACGAATCCCAAACACCATATATTTT. Its translation: CASSSLGRIPNTIYF.

This chain links TRBV7-8 with TRBJ1-4; 8 nucleotides align to TRBD1. V shed 3 bases and J 5 bases; nucleotides not matched to a gene: 2. CDR1 SGHVS and CDR2 FQNEAQ come from the germline V gene. The CDR3 is made up of 14 amino acids. CDR3 residues: CASSLTGENEKLFF. The CDR3 DNA is TGTGCCAGCAGCTTGACAGGGGAGAATGAAAAACTGTTTTTT. The full variable domain, its missing parts supplied by reference TRBV7-8 and TRBJ1-4, is GAGVSQSPRYKVAKRGQDVALRCDPISGHVSLFWYQQALGQGPEFLTYFQNEAQLDKSGLPSDRFFAERPEGSVSTLKIQRTQQEDSAVYLCASSLTGENEKLFFGSGTQLSVL.

As regards this clone: Sequence at one end of the junction differs from germline and may be a read error. The CDR3 protein is CASSQGATSGNTIYF. DNA of the CDR3: TGTGCTAGCAGCCAGGGGGCCACCTCTGGAAACACCATATATTTT. This chain joins TRBV7-7 and TRBJ1-3; 8 bases map to TRBD1. Germline assignment: CDR1 SSHAT and CDR2 FNYEAQ (reference sequence). The CDR3 length is 15 residues.

The V call is TRBV14, the J call TRBJ2-7; no clear D gene. The CDR3 sequence is 15 residues long. CDR1 is SGHDN, CDR2 FVKESK, per germline. Trimming took off 0 bases at V and 0 bases at J, with 9 bases between the two ends. In DNA form, the CDR3 reads TGTGCCAGCAGCCAAGATTGGCAGAGCTCCTACGAGCAGTACTTC. Its translation is CASSQDWQSSYEQYF.

This chain connects TRBV2 to TRBJ2-1; 7 bases are a match to TRBD1. Germline values: CDR1 SNHLY, CDR2 FYNNEI. The CDR3 has 15 amino acids. Losses at the gene ends were 6 bases for V and 3 bases for J; bases not matched to a gene: 8. This CDR3 reads CASRKTGSGYNEQFF. CDR3 in DNA: TGTGCCAGCAGGAAGACAGGGAGCGGCTACAATGAGCAGTTCTTC.

The CDR3: CASRRAGTGYYEQYF. The CDR3 DNA is TGTGCCAGCAGAAGAGCCGGGACAGGTTACTACGAGCAGTACTTC. V is TRBV7-9 and J is TRBJ2-7; 8 positions match TRBD1. The germline V gene encodes CDR1 SEHNR and CDR2 FQNEAQ (reference sequence). The CDR3 length is 15 residues. The ends lost 6 bases at V and 3 bases at J; junction bases unmatched: 10.

The chain carries TRBV28 and TRBJ2-7; D not resolved. Germline V lookup: CDR1 MDHEN, CDR2 SYDVKM. CDR3 size: 11 residues. V gave up 5 bases and J gave up 5 bases, with 7 bases separating them. CDR3 nucleotides: TGTGCCAGCAGTGCGAAAGACGAGCAGTACTTC. Its translation: CASSAKDEQYF.

The rearrangement uses TRBV29-1 and TRBJ2-1; D is possibly TRBD1 or TRBD2 (6 bases each). The CDR3 is made up of 12 amino acids. V was trimmed by 3 bases and J by 8 bases, leaving 11 bases between them. Germline values: CDR1 SQVTM, CDR2 ANQGSEA. CDR3 residues: CSVEERGDEQFF. The CDR3 DNA follows: TGCAGCGTTGAGGAGAGGGGGGATGAGCAGTTCTTC.

The V and J genes are TRBV30 and TRBJ2-2, with a tentative D call TRBD2 (7 bases). Germline V gives CDR1 GTSNPN, CDR2 SVGIG (reference sequence). The CDR3 runs 19 residues. V lost 5 bases and J lost 4, with 29 bases in between. The CDR3, as DNA: TGTGCCTGGGGGTGGGGGGGGGCTCGACTAGAGAGGTTCACCGGGGAGCTGTTTTTT. The encoded protein is CAWGWGGARLERFTGELFF.

The chain has TRBV7-9 and TRBJ2-3; D is unresolved. V shed 1 base and J shed 4 bases, with 6 bases lying between them. This CDR3 is built from 13 residues. CDR1 SEHNR and CDR2 FQNEAQ come from the germline V gene (reference sequence). CDR3 coding DNA: TGTGCCAGCAGCTTAGGGTCTGCAGATACGCAGTATTTT. Protein: CASSLGSADTQYF.

This clone occurred once. The chain combines TRBV6-2 or TRBV6-3 with TRBJ1-4; D is uncertain. CDR1 is MNHEY, CDR2 SVGEGT, per germline. V lost 4 bases and J lost 8, with 17 bases in between. There are 15 residues in the CDR3. The CDR3 DNA is TGTGCCAGCAGTTCTCCTCGCGACATTGGGGAAAAACTGTTTTTT. This encodes CASSSPRDIGEKLFF.

V gene TRBV18 combines with J gene TRBJ1-1, with D perhaps TRBD1 (6 bases). The germline V and J ends were trimmed by 1 base and 7 bases, with 19 bases remaining between them. Germline values: CDR1 KGHSH, CDR2 LQKENI. This CDR3 spans 16 amino acids. DNA of the CDR3: TGTGCCAGCTCACCACAAGACAGTCGAGGGGGGATTGAAGCTTTCTTT. Protein: CASSPQDSRGGIEAFF.

The rearrangement joins TRBV5-5 to TRBJ2-5, with 8 bases identical to TRBD1. Germline CDR1 SGHKS, CDR2 YYEKEE (reference sequence). V lost 4 bases, J lost 1 base, and 3 bases stayed unmatched. This CDR3 comprises 14 residues. CDR3 region: CASSRGQAQETQYF. The CDR3 DNA follows: TGTGCCAGCAGCCGGGGACAGGCCCAAGAGACCCAGTACTTC.

V gene TRBV5-4 combines with J gene TRBJ2-1, with 7 bases identical to TRBD2. The germline gives CDR1 SGHNT, CDR2 YYREEE (reference sequence). V was pared by 0 bases and J by 9 bases, with 6 bases of the junction left unmatched. This CDR3 has 14 residues. In DNA, the CDR3 is TGTGCCAGCAGCTTGGCCGGTCGGGAGGTTGAGCAGTTCTTC. Amino acid sequence: CASSLAGREVEQFF.

This chain uses TRBV9 with TRBJ2-1; perhaps TRBD2 as D (5 bases). This CDR3 has 15 residues. Trimming shortened V by 1 base and J by 2 bases, and 10 bases separated the two germline ends. Germline V gives CDR1 SGDLS, CDR2 YYNGEE. CDR3 in amino acids: CASSVLATPYNEQFF. In DNA form, the CDR3 reads TGTGCCAGCAGCGTACTAGCTACGCCCTACAATGAGCAGTTCTTC. The variable domain in full, completed from reference TRBV9 and TRBJ2-1, reads DSGVTQTPKHLITATGQRVTLRCSPRSGDLSVYWYQQSLDQGLQFLIQYYNGEERAKGNILERFSAQQFPDLHSELNLSSLELGDSALYFCASSVLATPYNEQFFGPGTRLTVL.

This clone was found once. The V call is TRBV24-1, the J call TRBJ1-5, with TRBD1 as a possible D gene (6 bases). The CDR3 length is 16 residues. The V and J ends lost 4 bases and 1 base respectively, with 13 bases between them. Germline CDR1 is KGHDR and CDR2 is SFDVKD. The DNA of the CDR3 is TGTGCCACCAGTGACCCTGCACAGGGAAGCAATCAGCCCCAGCATTTT. This gives the protein CATSDPAQGSNQPQHF.

DNA of the CDR3: TGCGCCAGCAGCCTGGGACAGAACAATCAGCCCCAGCATTTT. Translation gives CASSLGQNNQPQHF. This chain links TRBV4-3 with TRBJ1-5; 7 bases align to TRBD1. CDR3 length: 14 residues. From germline, CDR1 is LGHNA and CDR2 YSLEER. V dropped 4 bases and J dropped 3; count of bases not matched to a gene: 3.

The V call is TRBV30, the J call TRBJ2-7, with D hard to call. Germline CDR1 reads GTSNPN; CDR2 reads SVGIG (reference sequence). The CDR3 is 12 amino acids. V gave up 3 bases and J gave up 5 bases, with 11 bases separating them. The CDR3 nucleotides are TGTGCCTGGAGCCCCGCCTTTGACGAGCAGTACTTC. Translation gives CAWSPAFDEQYF.

This chain links TRBV4-3 with TRBJ2-2, with 8 bases identical to TRBD2. The junction had 15 bases not matched to a gene; V was cut back by 5 bases and J by 4 bases. The CDR3 runs to 18 residues. Per the germline V gene, CDR1 is LGHNA and CDR2 is YSLEER. The CDR3 reads CASSRGKASGLTTGELFF. The CDR3 nucleotides are TGCGCCAGCAGCAGAGGAAAGGCTAGCGGGCTTACCACCGGGGAGCTGTTTTTT.

This clone occurred a few times. V is TRBV28 and J is TRBJ2-1; 7 bases fit TRBD1. The trim removed 5 bases at V and 6 bases at J, leaving 13 bases unmatched. The germline V gene encodes CDR1 MDHEN and CDR2 SYDVKM. The CDR3 is 16 residues long. The DNA of the CDR3 is TGTGCCAGCAGTCCGTTCACAGGGGTTCGGCGCAATGAGCAGTTCTTC. Translation gives CASSPFTGVRRNEQFF.

The genes are TRBV14 and TRBJ1-6; 7 bases are shared with TRBD1. Looked up from germline, CDR1 is SGHDN and CDR2 is FVKESK. The CDR3 is 15 amino acids. V lost 4 bases and J lost 0; bases outside the gene matches: 0. CDR3 sequence reads: CASSPGGSYNSPLHF. CDR3 nucleotides: TGTGCCAGCAGCCCAGGGGGCTCCTATAATTCACCCCTCCACTTT.

V gene TRBV18 combines with J gene TRBJ2-3; a weak D match, TRBD2 (5 bases). This CDR3 spans 16 amino acids. V lost 5 bases, J lost 1 base, and 16 bases lay in between. Germline V gene data show CDR1 as KGHSH and CDR2 as LQKENI. The CDR3 DNA sequence: TGTGCCAGCTCATCACTAGGGAAGACCGGCACAGATACGCAGTATTTT. This encodes CASSSLGKTGTDTQYF.

The rearrangement uses TRBV5-4 and TRBJ2-7, with D maybe TRBD1 (6 bases). The CDR3 extends over 14 amino acids. Trimming took 4 bases from V and 3 from J, leaving 14 bases between them. Germline V gene lookup returns CDR1 SGHNT and CDR2 YYREEE (reference sequence). CDR3 loop: CASSVTLDSYEQYF. The CDR3 DNA is TGTGCCAGCAGCGTGACATTGGACAGCTACGAGCAGTACTTC.

The genes are TRBV15 and TRBJ1-4; 11 bases are shared with TRBD1. J gave up 9 bases and V 3 bases, and 9 bases lay outside the gene matches. The CDR3 is 16 amino acids. Germline lookup yields CDR1 LNHNV and CDR2 YYDKDF (reference sequence). The CDR3 loop is CATSRELRDRGKKLFF. The CDR3 coding sequence is TGTGCCACCAGCAGGGAACTCCGGGACAGGGGGAAAAAACTGTTTTTT.

V is TRBV12-3 or TRBV12-4 and J is TRBJ2-7; 9 positions agree with TRBD2. This CDR3 is built from 13 residues. V lost 7 bases, J lost 2 bases, and 3 bases stayed unmatched. CDR3 bases: TGTGCCAGCAAGTCTAGCGGGACCTACGAGCAGTACTTC. This sequence encodes CASKSSGTYEQYF.